This entry features one TCR beta chain sequence. Its antigen remains unidentified. Trimming cost V 5 bases and J 7 bases, with 11 bases left between them. The length of the CDR3 is 13 residues. Germline V lookup: CDR1 MGHRA, CDR2 YSYEKL. This sample was taken from a study of Ad26.COV2.S vaccination and SARS-CoV-2 variants. About the study: Administration of Ad26.COV2.S was intramuscular, either once or twice 56 days apart.

The table came from immunoSEQ multiplex PCR; TCRdb's copy has only in-frame clones and leaves some out. The sample consists of about 350,000 clones, 70% to 90% of them appearing once. Treatment of the sample: 19 received Ad26.COV2.S at low or high dose, single or two shots; several received placebo; per-sample allocation not given. Material that was analyzed had been drawn on day 63 after the first vaccine or placebo injection. Participants' vaccine, an Ad26 vector, delivered Wuhan-strain SARS-CoV-2 spike. Study-level points and caveats: Spike-specific TCR breadth was greater after Ad26.COV2.S than placebo. With respect to non-spike TCR breadth, vaccine and placebo recipients were similar.

This material consisted of peripheral blood, taken in a trial of Ad26.COV2.S vaccine versus placebo. The clonotype comes from a person aged 18-65 years who received the Ad26.COV2.S COVID-19 vaccine or a placebo. The V and J genes are TRBV4-1 and TRBJ1-4; weak D call: TRBD1 (5 bases). The CDR3 DNA is TGCGCCAGCAGCTACCGAGGGGTTGAAAAACTGTTTTTT. Translation gives CASSYRGVEKLFF.